The 31 T cell receptor beta chains reported below all come from one sample, sequenced in a study of blood T cell repertoires in COVID-19. The assay was immunoSEQ multiplex PCR, and TCRdb's table has in-frame clones only and misses some. This repertoire shows about 320,000 clones, around nine tenths found once; its top ten account for around 5%. What was sequenced was PBMCs or T cells enriched from blood (not recorded which). These receptors were collected from a man under 40 who had recovered from COVID-19.

V gene TRBV7-9 combines with J gene TRBJ2-7, with a tentative D call TRBD2 (6 bases). This CDR3 region has 11 residues. The germline V gene has CDR1 SEHNR and CDR2 FQNEAQ (reference sequence). The CDR3 region is CASSLEQDGGV. The CDR3 DNA reads as TGTGCCAGCAGCTTAGAGCAAGACGGGGGCGTC.

The V and J genes are TRBV6-5 and TRBJ1-1, with 11 bases that match TRBD1. Germline trimming cut 6 bases from V and 3 bases from J; bases unmatched to any gene: 6. The CDR3 consists of 15 residues. In germline, CDR1 is MNHEY, CDR2 SVGAGI. The CDR3 reads CASRRGTGGHTEAFF. In nucleotides, the CDR3 is TGTGCCAGCAGGCGGGGGACAGGGGGGCACACTGAAGCTTTCTTT.

This clone came up a few times. The chain combines TRBV30 with TRBJ2-7, with 10 bases lining up with TRBD1. The CDR3 contains 14 residues. The germline CDR1 and CDR2 sequences are GTSNPN and SVGIG (reference sequence). V shed 4 bases, J shed 6 bases, and the junction held 9 bases outside the gene matches. The CDR3 nucleotides are TGTGCCTGGACCCCCGGGACAGGGGACCCCGAGCAGTACTTC. Its protein product is CAWTPGTGDPEQYF. The full variable domain, rest sourced from reference TRBV30 and TRBJ2-7, is SQTIHQWPATLVQPVGSPLSLECTVEGTSNPNLYWYRQAAGRGLQLLFYSVGIGQISSEVPQNLSASRPQDRQFILSSKKLLLSDSGFYLCAWTPGTGDPEQYFGPGTRLTVT.

The chain employs TRBV19 and TRBJ2-3, with D possibly being TRBD2 (6 bases). The CDR3 consists of 16 residues. Trimming left V 3 bases short and J 3 bases short, with 16 bases between. From germline, CDR1 is LNHDA and CDR2 SQIVND (reference sequence). The CDR3 bases are TGTGCCAGTAGTATCCCTGGGGCGGGGAAAACAGATACGCAGTATTTT. Its protein is CASSIPGAGKTDTQYF.

This chain links TRBV27 with TRBJ2-1; 8 positions agree with TRBD2. CDR3 length equals 14 residues. Germline CDR1 reads MNHEY; CDR2 reads SMNVEV (reference sequence). J lost 6 bases, V lost 5 bases, and 6 bases had no gene match. The CDR3 reads CASSGRGGSNEQFF. The CDR3 nucleotides read TGTGCCAGCAGTGGCCGGGGGGGTAGCAATGAGCAGTTCTTC.

J is TRBJ1-5 and V is TRBV4-2; a possible D gene is TRBD1 (6 bases). Deletions cut 1 base from V and 7 bases from J, with 14 bases between. Germline assignment: CDR1 LGHNA and CDR2 YNFKEQ. The CDR3 extends over 15 amino acids. CDR3 sequence: CASSQVIQGHQPQHF. As DNA, the CDR3 is TGTGCCAGCAGCCAAGTGATACAGGGCCACCAGCCCCAGCATTTT.

CDR3 DNA sequence: TGTGCCAGCAGCCCCCGGGCGGCGGGGGACAATGAGCAGTTCTTC. Its translation is CASSPRAAGDNEQFF. The chain combines TRBV27 with TRBJ2-1; 7 bases match TRBD2. CDR1 MNHEY and CDR2 SMNVEV come from the germline V gene (reference sequence). The CDR3 runs to 15 residues. Trimming at V came to 6 bases and at J to 5 bases, leaving 10 bases not matched to a gene.

The chain combines TRBV5-5 with TRBJ2-7; 9 bases agree with TRBD1. Unmatched junction bases numbered 8, after V lost 4 bases and J lost 3 bases. The length of the CDR3 is 15 residues. Germline CDR1 is SGHKS and CDR2 is YYEKEE (reference sequence). The CDR3 region is CASSGGTGTSYEQYF. CDR3 nucleotide sequence: TGTGCCAGCAGCGGTGGGACAGGGACGAGCTACGAGCAGTACTTC.

This sequence joins TRBV21-1 and TRBJ1-1; the table's D call TRBD1 went unverified against the DNA. TRBV21-1 is described as a pseudogene. The CDR3 runs to 17 residues. The CDR3 bases are TGTGCCAGCAGCAAAGTAGGGGCGGAGAGCCTGAACACTGAAGCTTTCTTT. Encoded protein: CASSKVGAESLNTEAFF.

The rearrangement joins TRBV4-2 to TRBJ2-3, with 10 bases lining up with TRBD2. CDR3 length: 17 amino acids. The germline gives CDR1 LGHNA, CDR2 YNFKEQ. V dropped 0 bases and J dropped 4; count of bases not matched to a gene: 7. DNA of the CDR3: TGTGCCAGCAGCCAAGATCTCCGAGCGGGGGGGCCAGATACGCAGTATTTT. Translated: CASSQDLRAGGPDTQYF.

J is TRBJ2-7 and V is TRBV7-9; 8 bases fit TRBD2. The CDR3 runs 17 residues. V shed 5 bases and J 2 bases; nucleotides not matched to a gene: 14. Germline V gene sequence: CDR1 SEHNR, CDR2 FQNEAQ (reference sequence). The CDR3 loop is CASSLRRGGFGTYEQYF. The CDR3 nucleotides read TGTGCCAGCAGCCTCCGACGGGGGGGTTTCGGGACCTACGAGCAGTACTTC.

The chain joins TRBV5-1 to TRBJ2-7; D call uncertain. Germline V gives CDR1 SGHRS, CDR2 YFSETQ. CDR3 length equals 13 residues. V was cut by 0 bases and J by 3 bases, with 7 bases left in between. CDR3 protein: CASSLEADYEQYF. As DNA, the CDR3 is TGCGCCAGCAGCTTGGAAGCCGACTACGAGCAGTACTTC.

For the CDR3, the DNA is TGCGCCAGCAGCTTTAACAGCTATAATGAAAAACTGTTTTTT. Translated: CASSFNSYNEKLFF. The rearrangement uses TRBV5-1 and TRBJ1-4; D not certain. Germline V gives CDR1 SGHRS, CDR2 YFSETQ. Trimming shortened V by 2 bases and J by 4 bases, and 9 bases separated the two germline ends. This CDR3 has 14 amino acids. Supplemented by reference TRBV5-1 and TRBJ1-4, the full variable domain reads KAGVTQTPRYLIKTRGQQVTLSCSPISGHRSVSWYQQTPGQGLQFLFEYFSETQRNKGNFPGRFSGRQFSNSRSEMNVSTLELGDSALYLCASSFNSYNEKLFFGSGTQLSVL.

V and J are TRBV10-2 and TRBJ2-5, with 13 positions matching TRBD2. The germline V gene encodes CDR1 WSHSY and CDR2 SAAADI. With V trimmed by 10 bases and J by 4 bases, 6 bases remained unmatched. This CDR3 spans 14 amino acids. The CDR3 nucleotides are TGCGCCACAACGACTAGCGGGGGGTTAGAGACCCAGTACTTC. It specifies CATTTSGGLETQYF.

This clone has a single count. This sequence joins TRBV28 and TRBJ1-3, with TRBD1 matching 10 bases. From germline, CDR1 is MDHEN and CDR2 SYDVKM. This CDR3 contains 17 residues. Germline trimming cut 5 bases from V and 3 bases from J; bases unmatched to any gene: 10. As DNA, the CDR3 is TGTGCCAGCAGTCTCCGGACAGGGGGGAGTTTTGGAAACACCATATATTTT. Its translation is CASSLRTGGSFGNTIYF.

V and J are TRBV5-1 and TRBJ2-5; 9 bases fit TRBD1. The V gene's germline CDR1 is SGHRS and CDR2 YFSETQ. The CDR3 contains 15 residues. Trimming took 4 bases from V and 5 from J; bases not matched to a gene: 9. As DNA, the CDR3 is TGCGCCAGCAGCGCCCTACAGGGGGCGGGTGAGACCCAGTACTTC. This codes for CASSALQGAGETQYF.

The CDR3 sequence: CASSISSYNSPLHF. CDR3 DNA: TGTGCCAGCAGTATCAGCTCCTATAATTCACCCCTCCACTTT. The J gene is TRBJ1-6, the V gene TRBV6-5; D gene ambiguous. Germline CDR1 reads MNHEY; CDR2 reads SVGAGI. V was trimmed by 5 bases and J by 0 bases, leaving 5 bases between them. The CDR3 runs to 14 residues.

V is TRBV5-1 and J is TRBJ2-7; D is undetermined. V dropped 1 base and J dropped 0 bases, with 5 bases sitting between them. The germline gives CDR1 SGHRS, CDR2 YFSETQ. This CDR3 has 13 amino acids. The chain's CDR3 is CASSLRSSYEQYF. DNA of the CDR3: TGCGCCAGCAGCTTGCGGAGCTCCTACGAGCAGTACTTC.

The chain couples TRBV6-5 to TRBJ2-1; possible D gene TRBD2, 6 bases. Germline CDR1 and CDR2: MNHEY and SVGAGI. The CDR3 covers 15 residues. V lost 2 bases to trimming and J lost 5 bases, with 13 bases between them. The chain's CDR3 is CASSYPGLGDNEQFF. The CDR3, as DNA: TGTGCCAGCAGTTACCCGGGACTTGGCGACAATGAGCAGTTCTTC.

J is TRBJ2-5 and V is TRBV13; D is perhaps TRBD1 (7 bases). Trimming took 1 base from V and 0 from J, leaving 12 bases between them. Germline CDR1 is PRHDT and CDR2 is FYEKMQ (reference sequence). The CDR3 is 16 amino acids. CDR3 protein: CASSLEGRGDQETQYF. In DNA form, the CDR3 reads TGTGCCAGCAGCTTAGAAGGCAGGGGGGACCAAGAGACCCAGTACTTC.

The rearrangement uses TRBV2 and TRBJ1-6, with TRBD1 as a possible D gene (5 bases). Trimming took off 4 bases at V and 9 bases at J, with 13 bases between the two ends. CDR3 length equals 14 residues. Germline loops: CDR1 SNHLY, CDR2 FYNNEI. The CDR3 sequence: CASSVPPGGSPLHF. The CDR3 DNA sequence: TGTGCCAGCAGTGTCCCCCCGGGGGGTTCACCCCTCCACTTT. Drawing the rest from reference TRBV2 and TRBJ1-6, the complete variable domain is EPEVTQTPSHQVTQMGQEVILRCVPISNHLYFYWYRQILGQKVEFLVSFYNNEISEKSEIFDDQFSVERPDGSNFTLKIRSTKLEDSAMYFCASSVPPGGSPLHFGNGTRLTVT.

The genes are TRBV5-1 and TRBJ2-3; D not resolved. This CDR3 has 14 residues. CDR1 is SGHRS and CDR2 is YFSETQ in the germline V gene. V was trimmed by 4 bases and J by 0 bases, leaving 9 bases between them. The CDR3 bases are TGCGCCAGCAGCCTCCGAGGCAGCACAGATACGCAGTATTTT. This translates into CASSLRGSTDTQYF.

This clone appeared once. CDR3 bases: TGTGCCAGCAGTTTATCTCCGAATGAGCAGTTCTTC. Encoded protein: CASSLSPNEQFF. The chain recombines TRBV27 with TRBJ2-1; unclear D gene. CDR3 size: 12 residues. Germline CDR1 reads MNHEY; CDR2 reads SMNVEV (reference sequence). V lost 0 bases to trimming and J lost 7 bases, with 4 bases between them.

The rearrangement uses TRBV7-9 and TRBJ1-2; D remains unclear. V was shortened by 5 bases and J by 1 base, with 14 bases between the two germline ends. Germline V lookup: CDR1 SEHNR, CDR2 FQNEAQ (reference sequence). CDR3 length equals 15 residues. The CDR3 region is CASSPTEWRNYGYTF. DNA for the CDR3: TGTGCCAGCAGCCCCACAGAGTGGCGTAACTATGGCTACACCTTC.

The rearrangement links TRBV5-1 to TRBJ2-7; the match to TRBD1 covers 7 bases. V lost 4 bases and J lost 4; bases outside the gene matches: 5. There are 13 residues in the CDR3. CDR1 is SGHRS and CDR2 is YFSETQ in the germline V gene. The DNA for the CDR3 is TGCGCCAGCAGCACTGACAGGGCTTACGAGCAGTACTTC. It is translated as CASSTDRAYEQYF.

This clone showed up just a few times. The rearrangement joins TRBV6-4 to TRBJ2-5; 7 bases align to TRBD2. V lost 3 bases to trimming and J lost 1 base; unmatched junction nucleotides: 5. This CDR3 has 15 amino acids. Germline V gene data show CDR1 as MRHNA and CDR2 as SNTAGT. The CDR3 DNA is TGTGCCAGCAGTGAACGGCCGGGGGGCCAAGAGACCCAGTACTTC. This sequence encodes CASSERPGGQETQYF.

V gene TRBV6-5 combines with J gene TRBJ1-2; D perhaps matches TRBD1 (5 bases). Trimming took off 7 bases at V and 8 bases at J, with 14 bases between the two ends. Germline CDR1 reads MNHEY; CDR2 reads SVGAGI. CDR3 size: 12 residues. CDR3: CASKKQAGGYTF. The CDR3 DNA reads TGTGCCAGCAAAAAACAGGCCGGGGGCTACACCTTC.

This clone was counted a single time. This chain connects TRBV24-1 to TRBJ1-5; 9 nucleotides agree with TRBD1. The CDR3 is 16 amino acids. V gave up 4 bases and J gave up 7 bases; unmatched junction bases: 10. Germline V gene lookup returns CDR1 KGHDR and CDR2 SFDVKD. The CDR3 loop reads CATSDAGTGSGQPQHF. The CDR3 nucleotides read TGTGCCACCAGTGACGCCGGGACAGGGTCAGGACAGCCCCAGCATTTT.

The gene calls are TRBV14 and TRBJ2-5; D may be TRBD2 (6 bases). Per the germline V gene, CDR1 is SGHDN and CDR2 is FVKESK. V lost 2 bases and J 5 bases, leaving 12 bases between the germline ends. The CDR3 is made up of 14 amino acids. CDR3 in DNA: TGTGCCAGCAGCCAATCAAGGGAGGTGGAGACCCAGTACTTC. Protein: CASSQSREVETQYF.

The V gene is TRBV2, the J gene TRBJ1-5, with 7 positions matching TRBD1. V gave up 7 bases and J gave up 1 base; unmatched junction bases: 7. The germline gives CDR1 SNHLY, CDR2 FYNNEI. This CDR3 has 15 amino acids. CDR3: CASTDRAGSNQPQHF. The CDR3 DNA reads as TGTGCCAGCACTGACAGGGCGGGGAGCAATCAGCCCCAGCATTTT.

The chain uses TRBV28 and TRBJ2-7; D possibly corresponds to TRBD1 (6 bases). V lost 8 bases and J 3 bases, leaving 20 bases between the germline ends. There are 15 residues in the CDR3. Germline CDR1 and CDR2: MDHEN and SYDVKM. CDR3 bases: TGTGCCAGCGACCTCCCACGACAGGTTTTCTACGAGCAGTACTTC. It encodes CASDLPRQVFYEQYF.